This T cell receptor (beta chain) comes out of a study of blood T cell repertoires in COVID-19 (TCRdb year 2020). Study-level background: Samples from collaborators originated in the United States, Italy and Spain and spanned both the acute and convalescent phases of COVID-19. Deeply sampled blood TCRbeta repertoires from subjects exposed to, actively infected with, or recovered from COVID-19 were included in the dataset. HLA class I and class II types, where available, came from metadata supplied by the sample provider rather than from assay-based typing. The repertoires were made available in a free public database intended to serve as a resource for research on the immune response to SARS-CoV-2. A de-identified subject ID, COVID-19 status, age in years and sex were almost always included in the sample metadata. The samples were drawn from two sources: the first 160 participants of the ongoing ImmuneRACE study, and fewer than 1,500 subjects contributed by 6 global collaborators. The prospective study material was composed of cDNA or gDNA derived from T cells, B-cell-depleted T cells, or PBMCs.

In the prospective study, participants were roughly 18 to 95 years old, resided in about two dozen geographic areas of the United States, and were enrolled through a virtual design. In the prospective study, participants were assigned to cohorts based on the clinical history participants reported in a screening survey and a study questionnaire. Each participant in the prospective study had whole blood, serum and a nasopharyngeal or oropharyngeal swab collected by mobile phlebotomists. Additional blood draws and questionnaires over an approximately 2-month period could optionally be provided by prospective study participants. Blood samples from the prospective study were shipped frozen or at room temperature prior to DNA extraction. In regard to this clone: Its binding antigen is unknown. Base qualities are missing; no much larger clone stands one base away.

TCRbeta CDR3 regions were amplified from genomic DNA by means of the immunoSEQ Assay, a bias-controlled multiplex PCR. Processing in the source paper ran as follows. The number of nucleated cells in each sample was estimated from the amplification of reference gene primers within the assay. To quantify the absolute abundance of each unique TCRbeta CDR3 rearrangement, sequence reads were collapsed and filtered. Productive Simpson clonality was computed per sample as the square root of Simpson's diversity index over productive rearrangements. The clones in this table, taken by TCRdb from immuneACCESS, are in-frame only. Not every clone is retained; where verified, under half of the shortfall comes from an unresolved V gene, and the cause of the rest is unknown. V and J calls and clone size are those listed in that table; D and trimming were worked out from the DNA. The sample table records about 210,000 clones; around 80% of these occur just once. The ten largest clones represent 4.3% of the sample.

Study-level results and caveats: The quantity of clinical and demographic metadata differed by source and by participant and was supplied without curation.

From a lookup of the germline V gene, CDR1 and CDR2 are SGHRS and YFSETQ. CDR3 length: 15 amino acids, cysteine to phenylalanine. The entry retains the CDR3 DNA only, 45 bases that are in frame from base 1. Compared with germline, V lacks 0 bases and J lacks 5 bases; bases without a gene match: 7. Input material: PBMCs or T cells enriched from blood (not recorded which). Rearrangement joined TRBV5-1 to TRBJ2-5; the junction holds 7 bases that match TRBD1. The receptor comes from a man aged 25-40 years with acute COVID-19. The CDR3 sequence is CASSLDTTGMETQYF. The DNA sequence follows: TGCGCCAGCAGCTTGGATACGACAGGGATGGAGACCCAGTACTTC.